Reported below is one T cell receptor (beta chain). Its cognate antigen is unknown. The data stem from a study of T cells in Graves' hyperthyroidism and ophthalmopathy. From RNA transcripts, TCR beta CDR3 regions were amplified. When the TCR CDR3 underwent first-round RT-PCR, the HTBI primer set was used. TCRdb processed the multiplex PCR reads anew with MiXCR; each CDR3 protein has one entry. The table shows 250,000 to 350,000 distinct CDR3 sequences, with roughly 20% occurring only once. Diagnoses were made from clinical symptoms, serum measures (thyroxine and TRAb), thyroid ultrasound and orbital computed tomography. PBMCs were obtained from 10 ml fresh peripheral blood. The CDR3 has 15 amino acids. V lost 3 bases, J lost 0 bases, and 9 bases lay in between. Germline lookup yields CDR1 LNHDA and CDR2 SQIVND (reference sequence). Study results and limitations: Most expanded thyroid clonotypes above 0.001 also appeared in blood.

The TCR originated in a man younger than 40 with Graves' ophthalmopathy. Sequencing input: blood. The rearrangement joins TRBV19 to TRBJ1-5; D remains unclear. CDR3 sequence (DNA): TGTGCCAGTAGTATGGCGGTCAATAGCAATCAGCCCCAGCATTTT. Translating gives CASSMAVNSNQPQHF.